This T cell receptor (beta chain) derives from a study of regulatory T cells in long-lasting Graves disease. Turning to the study itself: By definition, persistent Graves' disease involved antithyroid drugs for over 5 years alongside positive TSH receptor antibodies.

Sequencing libraries for TCR beta were prepared with iRepertoire HTBI primers and Arm-PCR of CDR3 regions. TCRdb itself ran the multiplex PCR reads through MiXCR, one entry per CDR3 protein. The data show a few hundred thousand distinct CDR3 sequences, about 22% seen once. Study conclusions and caveats: The study examined only peripheral blood, not thyroid tissue.

The sample holds many counts of this clonotype. Its cognate antigen is unknown. Trimming at V came to 6 bases and at J to 5 bases, leaving 7 bases not matched to a gene. The CDR3 is made up of 14 amino acids. Germline assignment: CDR1 SNHLY and CDR2 FYNNEI. The time point: persistent/refractory GD, antithyroid drugs over 5 years with positive TRAb. PBMC-extracted RNA yielded the TCR library. EDTA tubes collected roughly 9 milliliters of peripheral blood. The rearrangement uses TRBV2 and TRBJ1-5; 7 nucleotides match TRBD1. Sequences were derived from peripheral blood mononuclear cells (PBMCs), sampled when the disease was refractory, from a patient treated with antithyroid drugs. This receptor was taken from a female donor with Graves disease. CDR3 in amino acids: CASSEDRPYQPQHF. CDR3 DNA: TGTGCCAGCAGCGAGGACAGGCCTTATCAGCCCCAGCATTTT.